This T cell receptor (beta chain) was sequenced for a study of OX40 agonist ivuxolimab in advanced cancers. Broadly, across the study: Ivuxolimab was a fully human IgG2 agonistic monoclonal antibody targeting the costimulatory receptor OX40 (CD134). Intravenous ivuxolimab was administered to patients every 2 weeks at six dose levels: 0.01, 0.1, 0.3, 1.5, 3 and 10 mg/kg. Of the roughly 54 patients in dose escalation, 19 had hepatocellular carcinoma, some 15 had melanoma, 9 had renal cell carcinoma and 9 had head and neck cancer. In the dose-escalation cohort, 82.7% of patients were male, and the mean age was approximately 60 years, with a range of 23 to 79. Prior anti-PD-1, anti-PD-L1 or anti-CTLA-4 therapy was permitted, and less than 45% of dose-escalation patients had received checkpoint inhibitors. Partial responses occurred in three dose-escalation patients: two with cutaneous melanoma and one with hepatocellular carcinoma. The point of sequencing TCRbeta in the periphery was to test whether ivuxolimab changed TCR sequence diversity and drove clonal T-cell expansion. The paper reports the monotherapy dose-escalation portion (N of about 54 patients) of the phase I ivuxolimab trial. Broader findings and caveats from the paper: Clonal expansion of both CD4+ and CD8+ blood T cells was observed from baseline to week 6 at doses 0.1 to 3.0 mg/kg. In the 0.1-3.0 mg/kg groups, partial responders were among the patients with the lowest normalized peripheral clonal expansion, particularly in CD8+ T cells. Antigen specificity was not determined for the clonally expanded peripheral T cells. After ivuxolimab, expanded clones were on average more numerous among CD8+ T cells than among CD4+ T cells. Low levels of normalized T-cell clonal expansion were also seen in some nonresponding patients.

With regard to this clone: Its antigen remains unidentified. Base qualities are not provided; no much larger clone lies one nucleotide away.

Patients with autoimmune disease history or receiving systemic immunosuppression were excluded from the trial. In every dose cohort, peripheral blood was drawn for TCR sequencing at baseline, cycle 4 day 1, and cycle 7 day 1. Samples were obtained from an open-label, multicenter, first-in-human phase I dose-escalation trial of ivuxolimab. Adults with locally advanced or metastatic melanoma, renal cell carcinoma, hepatocellular carcinoma or head and neck squamous cell carcinoma were enrolled in the trial. Before TCR sequencing, CD4+ and CD8+ T cells were separately sorted from peripheral blood. As encoded in the germline V gene, CDR1 is SGHTS while CDR2 is YDEGEE. Counted from cysteine to phenylalanine, this CDR3 has 15 amino acids. The sequence is cut down to CDR3 DNA, 45 bases in frame from base 1. The V end gives up 0 bases and the J end 1 base, leaving 4 bases in the junction not matched to a gene.

Genomic DNA was isolated from the sorted cells so that the TCRbeta CDR3 region could be sequenced. The immunoSEQ Assay was used for sequencing of TCRbeta CDR3 regions. Imported from immuneACCESS, the table was reduced by TCRdb to in-frame sequences with V and J called. These copies leave out some clones; in studies compared against another copy, an unresolved V gene accounts for under half, and the cause of the remainder is not known. The sample includes about 49,000 clones, with about 88% observed a single time. In total, the top ten clones hold about 48% of the sample. Sequences were derived from CD4+ or CD8+ T cells sorted from blood, sampled in a trial of the OX40 agonist ivuxolimab. The receptor comes from an adult with an advanced solid tumor such as melanoma, head and neck, liver or kidney cancer. The chain links TRBV5-8 with TRBJ2-7, and 7 bases in between align with TRBD1. The CDR3 has the sequence CASSLGQGRSYEQYF. The sequenced DNA: TGTGCCAGCAGCTTGGGACAGGGCCGATCCTACGAGCAGTACTTC.